This T cell receptor beta chain stems from a study of blood T cell repertoires in COVID-19. Only in-frame clones appear in the TCRdb table, and some are missing; sequencing was by immunoSEQ multiplex PCR. Altogether hundreds of thousands of clones are present, about 80% being singletons, with the ten largest covering about 10%. CDR3 length: 14 residues. Germline V gene sequence: CDR1 MDHEN, CDR2 SYDVKM. The J segment lost 12 bases and the V segment lost 7 bases, leaving 11 bases of the junction unmatched. This clonotype was sampled from an elderly man with acute or convalescent COVID-19. This rearrangement joins TRBV28 to TRBJ2-6; 8 bases fit TRBD1. The specimen sequenced was peripheral blood. This CDR3 is CASTPRTGFVVLTF. The DNA for the CDR3 is TGTGCCAGCACCCCTCGGACAGGGTTCGTCGTCCTGACTTTC.